This TCR beta chain was sequenced for a study of OX40 agonist ivuxolimab in advanced cancers. This CDR3 region has 13 residues. CDR1 and CDR2 (germline): SQVTM, ANQGSEA. Trimming shortened V by 6 bases and J by 8 bases, and 16 bases separated the two germline ends. Sequenced by immunoSEQ multiplex PCR; TCRdb stores in-frame clones only, minus some. The table records roughly 36,000 clones, roughly four fifths of them present only once. The sample in question was CD4+ or CD8+ T cells sorted from blood, obtained in a trial of the OX40 agonist ivuxolimab. The rearrangement links TRBV29-1 to TRBJ1-4; D is possibly TRBD1 (5 bases). The sequence came from an adult with an advanced solid tumor such as melanoma, head and neck, liver or kidney cancer. CDR3 coding DNA: TGCAGCGTCGTTGACAGTGGAGACGAAAAACTGTTTTTT. Encoded protein: CSVVDSGDEKLFF.